This TCR beta chain was observed in a study of shared clonotypes between healthy human individuals. CDR1 and CDR2 (germline): SGHRS, YFSETQ. The CDR3 totals 17 residues. V was pared by 0 bases and J by 1 base, with 15 bases between. Donors comprised only Caucasian adults living in Nashville, Tennessee. The study ran the assay at deep level. Data came from immunoSEQ multiplex PCR; TCRdb stores just in-frame clones and leaves some out. This sample yields over a million clones, of which 75% to 85% are seen a single time; under 0.6% belongs to the top ten. The sample taken for sequencing was memory CD4+ T cells from PBMCs. Subset given: CD45RA-negative fraction. This chain connects TRBV5-1 to TRBJ2-3, with D perhaps matching TRBD1 (5 bases). The TCR was taken from a man between 18 and 35 years old in good health. Some clones in this sample may be carry-over from other donors' samples. The CDR3 spells CASSLAVRGYGTDTQYF. DNA for the CDR3: TGCGCCAGCAGCTTGGCTGTTAGGGGCTACGGCACAGATACGCAGTATTTT. Looking up the rest from reference TRBV5-1 and TRBJ2-3 gives the full variable domain: KAGVTQTPRYLIKTRGQQVTLSCSPISGHRSVSWYQQTPGQGLQFLFEYFSETQRNKGNFPGRFSGRQFSNSRSEMNVSTLELGDSALYLCASSLAVRGYGTDTQYFGPGTRLTVL.